These 17 T cell receptor beta chains share one sample of origin, sequenced in a study of blood T cell repertoires in COVID-19 (dated by TCRdb to 2018 to 2020). The library relied on the immunoSEQ multiplex PCR assay. What TCRdb holds here is the immuneACCESS table cut down to in-frame rearrangements. Part of the clones is not present; checked against another copy, under half of the missing clones reflect an unresolved V gene, and the others are unexplained. The sample table lists 150,000 or so clones, 91% of them with a count of one. In total, the top ten clones hold over 0.45% of the sample. Sequenced: peripheral blood. Receptor source: a man aged 50-60 years with acute or convalescent COVID-19.

The genes are TRBV27 and TRBJ1-5; a possible D gene is TRBD1 (6 bases). CDR3 size: 15 residues. The germline gives CDR1 MNHEY, CDR2 SMNVEV (reference sequence). V was trimmed by 4 bases and J by 2 bases, leaving 12 bases between them. The CDR3 region has the DNA TGTGCCAGCAGTTCCCCAGGGGCCGGCAATCAGCCCCAGCATTTT. Its translation is CASSSPGAGNQPQHF.

The V gene is TRBV6-5, the J gene TRBJ1-6; 7 nucleotides agree with TRBD1. Germline CDR1 MNHEY, CDR2 SVGAGI. Unmatched junction bases numbered 3, after V lost 4 bases and J lost 9 bases. The length of the CDR3 is 13 residues. The CDR3 nucleotides are TGTGCCAGCAGTTTCGACAGGGTTTCACCCCTCCACTTT. As protein: CASSFDRVSPLHF.

This sequence joins TRBV5-6 and TRBJ1-2; 8 bases agree with TRBD1. V lost 3 bases, J lost 3 bases, and 1 base stayed unmatched. Germline CDR1 is SGHDT and CDR2 is YYEEEE. The length of the CDR3 is 13 residues. The CDR3 sequence: CASSWGQDYGYTF. CDR3 coding DNA: TGTGCCAGCAGCTGGGGACAGGACTATGGCTACACCTTC.

The chain couples TRBV5-5 to TRBJ1-2, with 9 bases matching TRBD1. V shed 4 bases and J 4 bases; nucleotides not matched to a gene: 8. Germline V gene data show CDR1 as SGHKS and CDR2 as YYEKEE (reference sequence). The CDR3 is 15 residues long. The CDR3 sequence is CASSPRQGVPYGYTF. The CDR3 DNA follows: TGTGCCAGCAGCCCTCGACAGGGGGTCCCCTATGGCTACACCTTC.

V usage is TRBV6-4 and J usage is TRBJ2-2, with D possibly being TRBD1 (6 bases). The V and J ends lost 9 bases and 10 bases respectively, with 9 bases between them. Germline CDR1 and CDR2: MRHNA and SNTAGT. The CDR3 spans 10 residues. This CDR3 reads CARPGVELFF. The CDR3 bases are TGTGCCAGGCCAGGGGTGGAGCTGTTTTTT.

The V gene is TRBV7-2, the J gene TRBJ2-2; 8 bases agree with TRBD2. CDR1 is SGHTA and CDR2 is FQGNSA in the germline V gene. V lost 4 bases and J lost 6; bases outside the gene matches: 7. There are 15 residues in the CDR3. The CDR3 region has the DNA TGTGCCAGCAGCTCTAACCGGGGGGGAGCCGGGGAGCTGTTTTTT. This gives the protein CASSSNRGGAGELFF. The variable domain in full, with the rest retrieved from reference TRBV7-2 and TRBJ2-2, is GAGVSQSPSNKVTEKGKDVELRCDPISGHTALYWYRQSLGQGLEFLIYFQGNSAPDKSGLPSDRFSAERTGGSVSTLTIQRTQQEDSAVYLCASSSNRGGAGELFFGEGSRLTVL.

The chain has TRBV3-1 (or the pseudogene TRBV3-2) and TRBJ1-4; D gene unclear. This CDR3 spans 13 amino acids. Trimming stripped 0 bases from V and 5 bases from J, with 4 bases between. Germline CDR1 reads LGHDT; CDR2 reads YNNKEL (reference sequence). The CDR3 reads CASSQDLNEKLFF. The CDR3 nucleotides are TGTGCCAGCAGCCAAGACCTGAATGAAAAACTGTTTTTT.

The CDR3 DNA is TGTGCCAGTAGTATCCAGGGACTCACTGAAGCTTTCTTT. Protein sequence: CASSIQGLTEAFF. This chain links TRBV19 with TRBJ1-1; the D gene is possibly TRBD1 (5 bases). The CDR3 spans 13 residues. The germline gives CDR1 LNHDA, CDR2 SQIVND (reference sequence). The germline V and J ends were trimmed by 3 bases and 4 bases, with 9 bases remaining between them.

This sequence joins TRBV28 and TRBJ2-7; TRBD2 agrees at 11 bases. This CDR3 comprises 13 residues. The J segment lost 3 bases and the V segment lost 6 bases, leaving 1 base of the junction unmatched. Germline V gene sequence: CDR1 MDHEN, CDR2 SYDVKM. The CDR3 protein is CASRGLADYEQYF. The CDR3 nucleotides read TGTGCCAGCAGGGGACTAGCGGACTACGAGCAGTACTTC.

The V call is TRBV19, the J call TRBJ1-1, with TRBD1 as a possible D gene (6 bases). Trimming pared 8 bases from V and 1 base from J, leaving 11 bases between. The CDR3 spans 13 residues. Germline lookup yields CDR1 LNHDA and CDR2 SQIVND (reference sequence). As DNA, the CDR3 is TGTGCCAGTCGAAGGACAGCGAACACTGAAGCTTTCTTT. It codes for CASRRTANTEAFF.

The J gene is TRBJ2-2, the V gene TRBV24-1; tentative D call: TRBD1 (6 bases). Germline CDR1 and CDR2: KGHDR and SFDVKD. This CDR3 is 15 amino acids long. V lost 2 bases to trimming and J lost 4 bases, with 10 bases between them. Here the CDR3 reads CATSDWTERTGELFF. The CDR3 region has the DNA TGTGCCACCAGTGATTGGACAGAGCGCACCGGGGAGCTGTTTTTT.

The rearrangement uses TRBV18 and TRBJ2-1; D perhaps matches TRBD2 (6 bases). The germline V gene has CDR1 KGHSH and CDR2 LQKENI. The V end lost 5 bases, the J end lost 8 bases, and 10 bases lay between the germline ends. CDR3 length: 12 amino acids. The CDR3 nucleotides read TGTGCCAGCTCAACTAGCTTTGATGAGCAGTTCTTC. This translates into CASSTSFDEQFF. Full variable domain (missing parts from reference TRBV18 and TRBJ2-1): NAGVMQNPRHLVRRRGQEARLRCSPMKGHSHVYWYRQLPEEGLKFMVYLQKENIIDESGMPKERFSAEFPKEGPSILRIQQVVRGDSAAYFCASSTSFDEQFFGPGTRLTVL.

The chain is built from TRBV5-1 and TRBJ2-5, with 10 bases identical to TRBD1. Germline CDR1 is SGHRS and CDR2 is YFSETQ. The CDR3 runs to 13 residues. The trim removed 4 bases at V and 5 bases at J, leaving 2 bases unmatched. The CDR3 nucleotides are TGCGCCAGCAGCGGGGGACAGGGGGAGACCCAGTACTTC. Translating it yields CASSGGQGETQYF.

This clone has a single count. This rearrangement joins TRBV5-1 to TRBJ1-1; D not resolved. The germline gives CDR1 SGHRS, CDR2 YFSETQ. The CDR3 extends over 13 amino acids. Trimming pared 4 bases from V and 3 bases from J, leaving 10 bases between. This CDR3 reads CASSPQFDTEAFF. CDR3 in DNA: TGCGCCAGCAGCCCACAGTTTGACACTGAAGCTTTCTTT.

V is TRBV12-3 or TRBV12-4 and J is TRBJ2-7; D not certain. The CDR3 length is 13 residues. The V gene lost 3 bases and the J gene lost 1 base, with 7 bases spanning the gap. The DNA for the CDR3 is TGTGCCAGCAGTTTTGGCAGTTCCTACGAGCAGTACTTC. It translates to CASSFGSSYEQYF.

The V and J genes are TRBV30 and TRBJ2-1; D unclear. V was clipped by 1 base and J by 10 bases, with 14 bases between them. The germline V gene encodes CDR1 GTSNPN and CDR2 SVGIG (reference sequence). The CDR3 is 13 amino acids. In DNA form, the CDR3 reads TGTGCCTGGAGTGGGAGTCAGTTCGCGGAGCAGTTCTTC. Translated, it gives CAWSGSQFAEQFF. Supplemented by reference TRBV30 and TRBJ2-1, the full variable domain reads SQTIHQWPATLVQPVGSPLSLECTVEGTSNPNLYWYRQAAGRGLQLLFYSVGIGQISSEVPQNLSASRPQDRQFILSSKKLLLSDSGFYLCAWSGSQFAEQFFGPGTRLTVL.

CDR3 residues: CASSSRGHQGNGYTF. For the CDR3, the DNA is TGCGCCAGCAGCTCCCGGGGACACCAAGGGAATGGCTACACCTTC. J is TRBJ1-2 and V is TRBV4-1, with a weak D call TRBD1 (6 bases). This CDR3 contains 15 residues. The germline gives CDR1 MGHRA, CDR2 YSYEKL. V was trimmed by 5 bases and J by 6 bases, leaving 19 bases between them.